This entry lists 27 T cell receptor beta chains sequenced from one sample in a study of blood T cell repertoires in COVID-19. The method was immunoSEQ multiplex PCR; TCRdb's version includes in-frame clones alone and lacks a portion of them. The sample consists of about 240,000 clones, about 82% of them appearing once. Specimen: peripheral blood. Receptors were obtained from a man of 80 years or more with acute or convalescent COVID-19.

Here the CDR3 DNA reads TGTGCCAGCAGCTTCGCCGGGACAGGGCGATCCGGAAACACCATATATTTT. This gives the protein CASSFAGTGRSGNTIYF. The chain carries TRBV7-9 and TRBJ1-3, with 9 bases aligning to TRBD1. The CDR3 runs 17 residues. J lost 4 bases, V lost 3 bases, and 10 bases had no gene match. CDR1 SEHNR and CDR2 FQNEAQ come from the germline V gene (reference sequence).

This clone has just one count. The chain uses TRBV19 and TRBJ1-2; perhaps TRBD1 as D (5 bases). V dropped 7 bases and J dropped 2 bases, with 11 bases sitting between them. The CDR3 spans 13 residues. The germline V gene has CDR1 LNHDA and CDR2 SQIVND (reference sequence). The CDR3 sequence: CASNLGPNYGYTF. For the CDR3, the DNA is TGTGCCAGTAATCTGGGGCCCAACTATGGCTACACCTTC.

This clone has just one count. The chain joins TRBV19 to TRBJ2-1, with 7 bases matching TRBD1. CDR3 length: 15 residues. The V gene end was trimmed by 4 bases and the J gene end by 8 bases; junction bases not matched to a gene: 11. The V gene's germline CDR1 is LNHDA and CDR2 SQIVND (reference sequence). CDR3 DNA sequence: TGTGCCAGTAGTAACCCCGGACAGGTCATGGATGAGCAGTTCTTC. Residues: CASSNPGQVMDEQFF.

The gene calls are TRBV5-1 and TRBJ2-2; 8 nucleotides line up with TRBD2. The V segment lost 3 bases and the J segment 7 bases; nucleotides outside the gene matches: 5. Germline assignment: CDR1 SGHRS and CDR2 YFSETQ. CDR3 length: 14 amino acids. The CDR3 spells CASSSAGAFGELFF. The DNA for the CDR3 is TGCGCCAGCAGCTCAGCGGGAGCGTTCGGGGAGCTGTTTTTT. Drawing the rest from reference TRBV5-1 and TRBJ2-2, the complete variable domain is KAGVTQTPRYLIKTRGQQVTLSCSPISGHRSVSWYQQTPGQGLQFLFEYFSETQRNKGNFPGRFSGRQFSNSRSEMNVSTLELGDSALYLCASSSAGAFGELFFGEGSRLTVL.

The V gene is TRBV15, the J gene TRBJ2-7, with D maybe TRBD1 (5 bases). Germline lookup yields CDR1 LNHNV and CDR2 YYDKDF (reference sequence). The V end lost 1 base, the J end lost 3 bases, and 16 bases lay between the germline ends. This CDR3 spans 16 amino acids. The CDR3 region has the DNA TGTGCCACCAGCAGAGCAAGACAGATTACGAACTACGAGCAGTACTTC. Translating gives CATSRARQITNYEQYF. Filled out from reference TRBV15 and TRBJ2-7, the complete variable domain reads DAMVIQNPRYQVTQFGKPVTLSCSQTLNHNVMYWYQQKSSQAPKLLFHYYDKDFNNEADTPDNFQSRRPNTSFCFLDIRSPGLGDTAMYLCATSRARQITNYEQYFGPGTRLTVT.

The chain is built from TRBV19 and TRBJ2-7; 7 bases agree with TRBD2. CDR3 length: 14 residues. From germline, CDR1 is LNHDA and CDR2 SQIVND (reference sequence). V shed 3 bases and J 2 bases; nucleotides not matched to a gene: 4. The CDR3 is CASSIGGETYEQYF. CDR3 sequence (DNA): TGTGCCAGTAGTATTGGGGGGGAGACCTACGAGCAGTACTTC.

V gene TRBV7-2 combines with J gene TRBJ1-2; perhaps TRBD1 as D (6 bases). Trimming removed 2 bases from V and 6 bases from J, with 16 bases in between. CDR1 is SGHTA, CDR2 FQGNSA, per germline. CDR3 length: 15 residues. Here the CDR3 DNA reads TGTGCCAGCAGCTTAAGACAGGAGGTCAGGAATGGCTACACCTTC. It codes for CASSLRQEVRNGYTF.

The chain recombines TRBV18 with TRBJ1-6, with TRBD1 matching over 8 bases. J gave up 10 bases and V 3 bases, and 8 bases lay outside the gene matches. This CDR3 is 15 amino acids long. Germline V CDR1 and CDR2: KGHSH, LQKENI. The CDR3 sequence: CASSPRQGNESPLHF. DNA for the CDR3: TGTGCCAGCTCACCCAGACAGGGGAACGAGTCACCCCTCCACTTT.

The V gene is TRBV7-2, the J gene TRBJ2-1; possible D gene TRBD1, 6 bases. V lost 1 base, J lost 3 bases, and 10 bases lay in between. The CDR3 totals 15 residues. Germline CDR1 reads SGHTA; CDR2 reads FQGNSA. The DNA for the CDR3 is TGTGCCAGCAGCTTAGACAGGGCGAACTACAATGAGCAGTTCTTC. It codes for CASSLDRANYNEQFF.

The J gene is TRBJ1-1, the V gene TRBV19, with D tentatively TRBD1 (6 bases). The CDR3 is 13 residues long. Per the germline V gene, CDR1 is LNHDA and CDR2 is SQIVND (reference sequence). V gave up 4 bases and J gave up 3 bases, with 9 bases separating them. CDR3 in amino acids: CASSSSGDTEAFF. The CDR3 coding sequence is TGTGCCAGTAGTAGTTCAGGGGACACTGAAGCTTTCTTT.

The chain combines TRBV3-1 (or the pseudogene TRBV3-2) with TRBJ2-1; 11 nucleotides match TRBD2. The CDR3 is 14 residues long. Germline CDR1 and CDR2: LGHDT and YNNKEL (reference sequence). J gave up 9 bases and V 4 bases, and 5 bases lay outside the gene matches. The CDR3 here is CASSPLAGGSEQFF. The CDR3 DNA is TGTGCCAGCAGCCCGTTAGCGGGAGGGAGTGAGCAGTTCTTC.

In DNA form, the CDR3 reads TGTGCCAGCAGTTCCCCCGGTCGCAATCAGCCCCAGCATTTT. Translated, it gives CASSSPGRNQPQHF. This chain uses TRBV28 with TRBJ1-5; D is ambiguous. From germline, CDR1 is MDHEN and CDR2 SYDVKM. V lost 4 bases to trimming and J lost 2 bases, with 9 bases between them. The length of the CDR3 is 14 residues.

This rearrangement joins TRBV10-3 to TRBJ1-1, with a weak D call TRBD1 (6 bases). V gave up 9 bases and J gave up 0 bases, with 11 bases separating them. Germline V gene lookup returns CDR1 ENHRY and CDR2 SYGVKD. CDR3 length equals 13 residues. The CDR3 DNA follows: TGTGCCATACGACAGGAGATGAACACTGAAGCTTTCTTT. Translation gives CAIRQEMNTEAFF.

The chain employs TRBV15 and TRBJ2-5, with 7 bases that match TRBD2. The junction had 13 bases not matched to a gene; V was cut back by 2 bases and J by 7 bases. CDR3 length: 16 residues. Per the germline V gene, CDR1 is LNHNV and CDR2 is YYDKDF (reference sequence). In DNA form, the CDR3 reads TGTGCCACCAGCAGACCCGGGCCGGGAACGGGGGGGACCCAGTACTTC. It specifies CATSRPGPGTGGTQYF.

This rearrangement joins TRBV9 to TRBJ1-4; 9 nucleotides line up with TRBD1. Germline loops: CDR1 SGDLS, CDR2 YYNGEE. The CDR3 length is 18 residues. Unmatched junction bases numbered 9, after V lost 3 bases and J lost 0 bases. CDR3 sequence (DNA): TGTGCCAGCAGCGCGCGAGGACAGGGGTCGGCAACTAATGAAAAACTGTTTTTT. It encodes CASSARGQGSATNEKLFF.

The chain is built from TRBV5-1 and TRBJ2-2, with D possibly being TRBD2 (5 bases). The CDR3 totals 17 residues. V lost 0 bases, J lost 7 bases, and 19 bases lay in between. Germline V gene data show CDR1 as SGHRS and CDR2 as YFSETQ. The chain's CDR3 is CASSLDVSVTSSGELFF. The DNA for the CDR3 is TGCGCCAGCAGCTTGGATGTTAGCGTCACTTCAAGCGGGGAGCTGTTTTTT.

The rearrangement uses TRBV29-1 and TRBJ1-2; TRBD1 might be the D (5 bases). V lost 2 bases and J 4 bases, leaving 11 bases between the germline ends. The CDR3 covers 13 residues. The V gene's germline CDR1 is SQVTM and CDR2 ANQGSEA. CDR3 in amino acids: CSVEIGVGYGYTF. The CDR3 DNA sequence: TGCAGCGTTGAAATAGGGGTGGGCTATGGCTACACCTTC.

The chain has TRBV5-5 and TRBJ1-3; D call uncertain. V lost 4 bases and J 0 bases, leaving 11 bases between the germline ends. Germline V gene sequence: CDR1 SGHKS, CDR2 YYEKEE (reference sequence). The CDR3 sequence is 15 residues long. The CDR3 region is CASSPETYSGNTIYF. The CDR3 nucleotides are TGTGCCAGCAGCCCGGAGACGTACTCTGGAAACACCATATATTTT. Together with reference TRBV5-5 and TRBJ1-3, the CDR3 gives the full variable domain: DAGVTQSPTHLIKTRGQQVTLRCSPISGHKSVSWYQQVLGQGPQFIFQYYEKEERGRGNFPDRFSARQFPNYSSELNVNALLLGDSALYLCASSPETYSGNTIYFGEGSWLTVV.

The chain combines TRBV19 with TRBJ1-5; 10 bases line up with TRBD1. There are 15 residues in the CDR3. From germline, CDR1 is LNHDA and CDR2 SQIVND (reference sequence). The V segment lost 4 bases and the J segment 4 bases; nucleotides outside the gene matches: 4. The CDR3 sequence: CASSRGQGVNQPQHF. The CDR3 DNA is TGTGCCAGTAGTAGAGGACAGGGGGTTAATCAGCCCCAGCATTTT.

This clone occurred once. The rearrangement joins TRBV6-2 or TRBV6-3 to TRBJ2-1, with unresolved D. CDR3 size: 11 residues. Germline lookup yields CDR1 MNHEY and CDR2 SVGEGT. Trimming took off 5 bases at V and 6 bases at J, with 5 bases between the two ends. CDR3 nucleotides: TGTGCCAGCAGTCGACTCAATGAGCAGTTCTTC. The encoded protein is CASSRLNEQFF.

About this clone: A much larger clonotype is one base distant, so this may be a read error. Additional DNA sequences in this sample encode the identical CDR3. The chain links TRBV5-1 to TRBJ1-1; 7 bases agree with TRBD1. Trimming cost V 1 base and J 1 base; bases outside gene matches: 1. The CDR3 sequence is 14 residues long. Germline V lookup: CDR1 SGHRS, CDR2 YFSETQ. CDR3 loop: CASSLTGENTEAFF. The CDR3 DNA reads TGCGCCAGCAGCTTGACAGGGGAGAACACTGAAGCTTTCTTT.

Worth noting for this clone: The identical CDR3 is also encoded by other nucleotide sequences in the sample. The chain links TRBV3-1 (or the pseudogene TRBV3-2) to TRBJ1-2, with no clear D. CDR3 length: 11 amino acids. Trimming stripped 1 base from V and 7 bases from J, with 4 bases between. Germline V gene lookup returns CDR1 LGHDT and CDR2 YNNKEL (reference sequence). Here the CDR3 reads CASSQGGGYTF. The CDR3 DNA follows: TGTGCCAGCAGCCAAGGAGGTGGCTACACCTTC.

CDR3 protein: CASSPSQRTGGSGNTIYF. CDR3 nucleotide sequence: TGTGCCAGCTCACCTTCTCAGAGGACAGGGGGCTCCGGAAACACCATATATTTT. V gene TRBV18 combines with J gene TRBJ1-3, with 11 bases matching TRBD1. Trimming at V came to 3 bases and at J to 4 bases, leaving 11 bases not matched to a gene. This CDR3 contains 18 residues. CDR1 is KGHSH, CDR2 LQKENI, per germline.

V usage is TRBV6-5 and J usage is TRBJ1-1; no clear D. The V end was cut by 0 bases, the J end by 1 base, with 6 bases between. Germline V gene data show CDR1 as MNHEY and CDR2 as SVGAGI. The CDR3 is made up of 14 amino acids. CDR3 bases: TGTGCCAGCAGTTACTCGATCAGGAACACTGAAGCTTTCTTT. Its protein is CASSYSIRNTEAFF.

V and J are TRBV6-2 or TRBV6-3 and TRBJ1-2; 9 positions agree with TRBD1. The junction had 8 bases not matched to a gene; V was cut back by 4 bases and J by 2 bases. Germline CDR1 and CDR2: MNHEY and SVGEGT. The CDR3 consists of 16 residues. As DNA, the CDR3 is TGTGCCAGCAGTTTTCATTCGGGACAGGGAAACTATGGCTACACCTTC. Its translation is CASSFHSGQGNYGYTF.

This chain joins TRBV15 and TRBJ1-4; D unclear. Germline V CDR1 and CDR2: LNHNV, YYDKDF (reference sequence). The CDR3 sequence is 14 residues long. V shed 0 bases and J shed 8 bases, with 10 bases lying between them. The CDR3 is CATSREGLQEKLFF. The CDR3, as DNA: TGTGCCACCAGCAGAGAAGGATTACAGGAAAAACTGTTTTTT.

The J gene is TRBJ1-5, the V gene TRBV7-2; the D is unclear. Germline V CDR1 and CDR2: SGHTA, FQGNSA. The CDR3 consists of 13 residues. Trimming removed 2 bases from V and 5 bases from J, with 7 bases in between. For the CDR3, the DNA is TGTGCCAGCAGCTTATTCGGAGATCAGCCCCAGCATTTT. This gives the protein CASSLFGDQPQHF.